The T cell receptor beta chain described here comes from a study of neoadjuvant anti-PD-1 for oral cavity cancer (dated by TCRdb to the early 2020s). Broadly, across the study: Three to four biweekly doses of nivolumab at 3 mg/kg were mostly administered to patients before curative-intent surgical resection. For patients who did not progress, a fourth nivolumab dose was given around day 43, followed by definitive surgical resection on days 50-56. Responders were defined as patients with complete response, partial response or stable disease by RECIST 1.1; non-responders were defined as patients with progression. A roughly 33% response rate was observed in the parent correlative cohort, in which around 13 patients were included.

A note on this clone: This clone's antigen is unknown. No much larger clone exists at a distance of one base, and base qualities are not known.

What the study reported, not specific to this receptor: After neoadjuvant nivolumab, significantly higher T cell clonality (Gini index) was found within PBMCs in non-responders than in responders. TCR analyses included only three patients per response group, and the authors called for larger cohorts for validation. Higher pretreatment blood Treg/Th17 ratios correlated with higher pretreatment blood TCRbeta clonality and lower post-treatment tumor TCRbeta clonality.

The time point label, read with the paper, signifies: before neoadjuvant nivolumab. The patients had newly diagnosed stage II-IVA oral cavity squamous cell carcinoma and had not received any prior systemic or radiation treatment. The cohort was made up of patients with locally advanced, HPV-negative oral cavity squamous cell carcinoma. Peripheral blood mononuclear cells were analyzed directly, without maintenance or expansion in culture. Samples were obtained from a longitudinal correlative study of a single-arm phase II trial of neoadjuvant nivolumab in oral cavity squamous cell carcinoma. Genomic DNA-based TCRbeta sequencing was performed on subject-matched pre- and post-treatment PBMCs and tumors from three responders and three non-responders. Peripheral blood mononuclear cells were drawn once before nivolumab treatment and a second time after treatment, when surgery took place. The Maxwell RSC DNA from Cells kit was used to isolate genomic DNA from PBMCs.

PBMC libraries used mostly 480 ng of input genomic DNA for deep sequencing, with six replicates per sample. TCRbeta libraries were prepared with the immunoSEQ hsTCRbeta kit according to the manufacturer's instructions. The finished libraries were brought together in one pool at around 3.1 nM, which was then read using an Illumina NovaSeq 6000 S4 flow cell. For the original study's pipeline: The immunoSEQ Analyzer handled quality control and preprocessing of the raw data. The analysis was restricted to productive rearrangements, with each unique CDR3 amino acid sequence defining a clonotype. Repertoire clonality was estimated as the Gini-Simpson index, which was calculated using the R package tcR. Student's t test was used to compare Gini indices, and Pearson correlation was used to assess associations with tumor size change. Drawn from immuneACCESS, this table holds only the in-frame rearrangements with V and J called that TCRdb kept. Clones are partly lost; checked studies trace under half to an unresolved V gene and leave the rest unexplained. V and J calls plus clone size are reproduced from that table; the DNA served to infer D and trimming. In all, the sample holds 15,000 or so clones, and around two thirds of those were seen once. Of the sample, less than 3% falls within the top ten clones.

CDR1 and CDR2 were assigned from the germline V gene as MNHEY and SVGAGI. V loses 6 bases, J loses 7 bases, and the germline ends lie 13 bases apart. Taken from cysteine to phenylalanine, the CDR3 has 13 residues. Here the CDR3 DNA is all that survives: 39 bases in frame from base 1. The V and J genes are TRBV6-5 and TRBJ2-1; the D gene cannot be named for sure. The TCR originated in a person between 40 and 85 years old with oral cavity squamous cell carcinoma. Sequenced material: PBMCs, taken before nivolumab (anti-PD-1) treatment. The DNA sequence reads TGTGCCAGCAGCCGAACTCCCACTAATGAGCAGTTCTTC. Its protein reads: CASSRTPTNEQFF.